This TCR beta chain was sequenced for a study of regulatory T cells in long-lasting Graves disease. The time point: persistent/refractory GD, antithyroid drugs over 5 years with positive TRAb. The TCR library was made from RNA extracted from PBMCs. V was shortened by 8 bases and J by 8 bases, with 14 bases between the two germline ends. From germline, CDR1 is SNHLY and CDR2 FYNNEI. The CDR3 loop spans 12 amino acids. The authors built TCR beta libraries using iRepertoire HTBI primers and Arm-PCR of CDR3 regions. Using its own MiXCR run on the multiplex PCR reads, TCRdb lists one record per CDR3 protein. The repertoire holds 400,000 to 600,000 distinct CDR3 sequences, with 20% to 25% as singletons.

The sequencing used peripheral blood mononuclear cells (PBMCs), collected when the disease was refractory, from a patient treated with antithyroid drugs. The rearrangement uses TRBV2 and TRBJ2-3; D may be TRBD1 or TRBD2 (6 bases each). This sequence was found in a female donor with Graves disease. CDR3 loop: CASGQGGLTQYF. The CDR3 DNA sequence: TGTGCCAGCGGGCAAGGGGGACTTACGCAGTATTTT.